Following are 20 T cell receptor beta chains from one sample sequenced in a study of identical twins. TCRdb independently ran MiXCR on the 5' RACE reads; one entry per CDR3 protein. The sample lists about 470,000 distinct CDR3 sequences, less than 25% occurring once. In addition, the sample was reused for a study of T cells expressing NK-cell markers.

Sequenced input: CD4+ T cells sorted from blood. The receptor set was obtained from a woman in her late teens or twenties in good health.

The CDR3 loop is CATATSGGSTGELFF. The CDR3 DNA sequence: TGCGCCACCGCGACTAGCGGGGGATCCACCGGGGAGCTGTTTTTT. V gene TRBV5-1 combines with J gene TRBJ2-2; TRBD2 agrees at 12 bases. V was pared by 9 bases and J by 4 bases, with 7 bases of the junction left unmatched. Germline loops: CDR1 SGHRS, CDR2 YFSETQ. The CDR3 is made up of 15 amino acids.

This rearrangement joins TRBV20-1 to TRBJ2-7; D remains ambiguous. The germline CDR1 and CDR2 sequences are DFQATT and SNEGSKA (reference sequence). This CDR3 is built from 15 residues. Trimming cost V 6 bases and J 1 base, with 19 bases left between them. The CDR3 coding sequence is TGCAGTGCACAAGATAGTCGGATACTATCCTACGAGCAGTACTTC. Translation: CSAQDSRILSYEQYF.

A few counts support this clonotype. This rearrangement joins TRBV12-3 or TRBV12-4 to TRBJ2-1; 14 bases are a match to TRBD2. This CDR3 is built from 16 residues. The J segment lost 5 bases and the V segment lost 5 bases, leaving 5 bases of the junction unmatched. CDR3 residues: CASSGTSGRGNNEQFF. CDR3 DNA sequence: TGTGCCAGCAGTGGGACTAGCGGGAGAGGGAACAATGAGCAGTTCTTC.

This clonotype was detected only a few times. The chain joins TRBV20-1 to TRBJ1-5; D call uncertain. This CDR3 has 14 amino acids. Trimming pared 0 bases from V and 0 bases from J, leaving 6 bases between. The V gene's germline CDR1 is DFQATT and CDR2 SNEGSKA (reference sequence). The CDR3 loop reads CSAREAVSNQPQHF. CDR3 DNA: TGCAGTGCTAGAGAAGCCGTTAGCAATCAGCCCCAGCATTTT.

CDR3 amino acids: CASRRVGYGYTF. The CDR3, as DNA: TGTGCCAGCAGAAGGGTGGGCTATGGCTACACCTTC. V is TRBV7-9 and J is TRBJ1-2; unclear D gene. Trimming removed 6 bases from V and 4 bases from J, with 9 bases in between. CDR1 is SEHNR, CDR2 FQNEAQ, per germline (reference sequence). The CDR3 has 12 residues.

This clonotype was counted at least ten times. The chain joins TRBV5-5 to TRBJ2-1, with TRBD2 matching 7 bases. The CDR3 is 15 amino acids. Trimming at V came to 4 bases and at J to 3 bases, leaving 7 bases not matched to a gene. CDR1 is SGHKS, CDR2 YYEKEE, per germline (reference sequence). This CDR3 is CASSRDSGRYNEQFF. The CDR3 DNA sequence: TGTGCCAGCAGCAGGGATAGCGGGCGCTACAATGAGCAGTTCTTC.

The chain is built from TRBV7-9 and TRBJ2-7; no definite D call. V lost 5 bases and J lost 5, with 10 bases in between. Germline values: CDR1 SEHNR, CDR2 FQNEAQ (reference sequence). There are 12 residues in the CDR3. The CDR3 protein is CASSPRRHEQYF. DNA of the CDR3: TGTGCCAGCAGCCCGAGGAGACACGAGCAGTACTTC.

At least ten counts were recorded for this clonotype. J is TRBJ2-1 and V is TRBV6-2 or TRBV6-3; D is possibly TRBD1 or TRBD2 (6 bases each). The CDR3 is 16 residues long. The V end was cut by 1 base, the J end by 4 bases, with 14 bases between. The germline gives CDR1 MNHEY, CDR2 SVGEGT. The chain's CDR3 is CASSYFGGPVYNEQFF. In DNA form, the CDR3 reads TGTGCCAGCAGTTACTTCGGGGGCCCCGTGTACAATGAGCAGTTCTTC.

This clonotype came up a few times. The chain carries TRBV18 and TRBJ2-1, with 8 bases aligning to TRBD1. The V segment lost 7 bases and the J segment 4 bases; nucleotides outside the gene matches: 6. Germline CDR1 KGHSH, CDR2 LQKENI. CDR3 length: 14 amino acids. The DNA of the CDR3 is TGTGCCAGCTTAGGGGGACAGGATTACAATGAGCAGTTCTTC. Protein product: CASLGGQDYNEQFF.

V and J are TRBV24-1 and TRBJ2-3; D is unresolved. The CDR3 is 14 residues long. The V gene lost 3 bases and the J gene lost 7 bases, with 13 bases spanning the gap. CDR1 and CDR2 (germline): KGHDR, SFDVKD. The CDR3, as DNA: TGTGCCACCAGTGATCACGGGCCCCTATATACGCAGTATTTT. Translation: CATSDHGPLYTQYF.

The chain uses TRBV2 and TRBJ2-3, with 7 bases fitting TRBD2. Germline CDR1 and CDR2: SNHLY and FYNNEI. J lost 1 base, V lost 8 bases, and 9 bases had no gene match. The CDR3 contains 15 residues. The CDR3 loop is CASDWREGGTDTQYF. For the CDR3, the DNA is TGTGCCAGCGATTGGAGGGAGGGAGGCACAGATACGCAGTATTTT.

This chain joins TRBV10-3 and TRBJ2-1, with D unclear. The ends were cut back, 3 bases at V and 4 bases at J, with 13 bases in the middle. The germline CDR1 and CDR2 sequences are ENHRY and SYGVKD. The CDR3 has 15 residues. CDR3 amino acids: CAISEGSTKYNEQFF. CDR3 nucleotide sequence: TGTGCCATCAGTGAAGGTTCCACAAAATACAATGAGCAGTTCTTC.

V usage is TRBV12-3 or TRBV12-4 and J usage is TRBJ1-2; 8 positions match TRBD1. J gave up 5 bases and V 4 bases, and 6 bases lay outside the gene matches. There are 14 residues in the CDR3. The CDR3 DNA follows: TGTGCCAGCAGTTATCGACGGACAGGGTATGGCTACACCTTC. It codes for CASSYRRTGYGYTF.

Many counts were recorded for this clonotype. This chain connects TRBV7-9 to TRBJ1-5; possibly TRBD1 for D (6 bases). Germline CDR1 and CDR2: SEHNR and FQNEAQ (reference sequence). The V end lost 6 bases, the J end lost 2 bases, and 14 bases lay between the germline ends. There are 15 residues in the CDR3. Here the CDR3 reads CASSTGFLGNQPQHF. DNA of the CDR3: TGTGCCAGCAGTACAGGGTTTTTGGGCAATCAGCCCCAGCATTTT.

The chain recombines TRBV4-3 with TRBJ2-3; maybe TRBD2 (6 bases). The CDR3 has 16 residues. The ends were cut back, 1 base at V and 2 bases at J, with 13 bases in the middle. CDR1 and CDR2 from the germline V gene are LGHNA and YSLEER. The CDR3 DNA reads TGCGCCAGCAGCCAAGGGGACTGGTTGAACACAGATACGCAGTATTTT. Translated: CASSQGDWLNTDTQYF.

This clonotype appeared a few times. The chain recombines TRBV29-1 with TRBJ2-3; D might be TRBD1 (5 bases). Between the trimmed V and J ends, which lost 4 bases and 3 bases, there was a span of 23 bases. The CDR3 has 17 amino acids. Per germline, CDR1 SQVTM and CDR2 ANQGSEA. As DNA, the CDR3 is TGCAGCGTTGGTGGCCACAAACAGGATCTGCGGACAGATACGCAGTATTTT. Protein: CSVGGHKQDLRTDTQYF.

This clonotype was counted a few times. The chain uses TRBV12-3 or TRBV12-4 and TRBJ1-5; D remains unclear. CDR3 size: 14 residues. Trimming shortened V by 3 bases and J by 6 bases, and 12 bases separated the two germline ends. The CDR3 loop reads CASSFIGEGQPQHF. The CDR3 DNA is TGTGCCAGCAGTTTCATCGGAGAGGGTCAGCCCCAGCATTTT.

There are a few counts of this clonotype. The gene calls are TRBV7-9 and TRBJ2-7; 8 positions match TRBD1. Germline V gene sequence: CDR1 SEHNR, CDR2 FQNEAQ (reference sequence). Trimming took 6 bases from V and 1 from J; bases not matched to a gene: 5. The CDR3 contains 14 residues. The DNA of the CDR3 is TGTGCCAGCAGACAAACAGGGGGTTCCTACGAGCAGTACTTC. It is translated as CASRQTGGSYEQYF.

The chain recombines TRBV9 with TRBJ2-4; the D gene could be TRBD1 or TRBD2 (5 bases each). This CDR3 contains 15 residues. Germline CDR1 reads SGDLS; CDR2 reads YYNGEE. V shed 3 bases and J shed 9 bases, with 19 bases lying between them. CDR3 in amino acids: CASSATLGDPRIQYF. CDR3 sequence (DNA): TGTGCCAGCAGCGCTACCCTAGGGGACCCCCGCATTCAGTACTTC.

This sequence joins TRBV20-1 and TRBJ2-1, with TRBD1 matching over 7 bases. V lost 3 bases, J lost 6 bases, and 5 bases stayed unmatched. This CDR3 has 13 residues. Germline-derived CDR1 and CDR2 are DFQATT and SNEGSKA (reference sequence). CDR3 sequence: CSARTGRGNEQFF. The CDR3 nucleotides are TGCAGTGCTAGGACAGGGAGAGGCAATGAGCAGTTCTTC.